What follows are 12 T cell receptor beta chains derived from one specimen sequenced in a study of T cell responses to AZD1222 COVID-19 vaccine. Here immunoSEQ multiplex PCR was the method, and the copy in TCRdb shows in-frame clones only, minus some. The sample yields 95,000 to 110,000 clones, 75% to 90% seen once. This sample comprised peripheral blood, obtained on day 0 of AZD1222 vaccination. The receptors derive from an adult in good health.

This chain joins TRBV18 and TRBJ2-3; TRBD2 matches 10 bases. Germline values: CDR1 KGHSH, CDR2 LQKENI. Trimming cost V 5 bases and J 4 bases; bases outside gene matches: 6. The CDR3 spans 15 residues. The CDR3 DNA reads TGTGCCAGCTCATGGCTAGCGGGGGTGTCAGATACGCAGTATTTT. Its translation: CASSWLAGVSDTQYF.

The chain employs TRBV5-6 and TRBJ2-6; D call uncertain. The germline V gene has CDR1 SGHDT and CDR2 YYEEEE. Trimming took 3 bases from V and 0 from J, leaving 4 bases between them. The CDR3 extends over 14 amino acids. CDR3 nucleotides: TGTGCCAGCAGCTCCTTCTCTGGGGCCAACGTCCTGACTTTC. It encodes CASSSFSGANVLTF.

This clone was seen a handful of times. A read error is likely, as this CDR3 ends without the conserved phenylalanine or tryptophan. The chain is built from TRBV19 and TRBJ1-6; D is possibly TRBD1 (6 bases). This CDR3 has 16 residues. V dropped 3 bases and J dropped 4 bases, with 13 bases sitting between them. CDR1 and CDR2 (germline): LNHDA, SQIVND (reference sequence). Here the CDR3 reads CASSIQGLGYNSPLHL. The CDR3 DNA is TGTGCCAGTAGTATTCAGGGGCTCGGATATAATTCACCCCTCCACCTT.

This clone was seen only a few times. The V and J genes are TRBV7-9 and TRBJ1-2; D is uncertain. The CDR3 sequence is 11 residues long. V lost 4 bases and J 5 bases, leaving 5 bases between the germline ends. CDR1 is SEHNR, CDR2 FQNEAQ, per germline (reference sequence). The CDR3: CASSSVYGYTF. Written as DNA, the CDR3 is TGTGCCAGCAGCTCTGTGTATGGCTACACCTTC.

The chain has TRBV4-1 and TRBJ1-1; D not certain. V shed 0 bases and J shed 11 bases, with 7 bases lying between them. The CDR3 runs 11 residues. Germline V lookup: CDR1 MGHRA, CDR2 YSYEKL. CDR3 sequence reads: CASSQDERAFF. CDR3 DNA: TGCGCCAGCAGCCAAGATGAACGCGCTTTCTTT.

The chain joins TRBV27 to TRBJ1-3, with a possible D match to TRBD1 (5 bases). This CDR3 contains 14 residues. The V gene lost 6 bases and the J gene lost 4 bases, with 13 bases spanning the gap. CDR1 is MNHEY and CDR2 is SMNVEV in the germline V gene (reference sequence). In nucleotides, the CDR3 is TGTGCCAGCAGGGGGGGTGGCCCCGGAAACACCATATATTTT. It translates to CASRGGGPGNTIYF.

This clone was picked up one time. The DNA of the CDR3 is TGTGCCAGCAGCTTCGACTGGGACAGGGCCTATGGCTACACCTTC. Amino acids: CASSFDWDRAYGYTF. The chain combines TRBV5-5 with TRBJ1-2, with 9 bases matching TRBD1. The trim removed 2 bases at V and 4 bases at J, leaving 6 bases unmatched. The CDR3 is 15 residues long. Germline values: CDR1 SGHKS, CDR2 YYEKEE (reference sequence).

The J gene is TRBJ1-1, the V gene TRBV5-8; D unresolved. Germline V CDR1 and CDR2: SGHTS, YDEGEE. The CDR3 runs to 14 residues. V was clipped by 4 bases and J by 10 bases, with 20 bases between them. The CDR3 reads CASSQARDGGLAFF. In DNA form, the CDR3 reads TGTGCCAGCAGCCAAGCCCGAGACGGTGGATTAGCTTTCTTT.

The chain uses TRBV6-6 and TRBJ2-7; D is perhaps TRBD2 (5 bases). The CDR3 covers 12 residues. The V and J ends lost 2 bases and 4 bases respectively, with 6 bases between them. Looked up from germline, CDR1 is MNHNY and CDR2 is SVGAGI (reference sequence). The CDR3 coding sequence is TGTGCCAGCAGTTACGGGGAGTACGAGCAGTACTTC. This encodes CASSYGEYEQYF.

The chain is built from TRBV6-5 and TRBJ2-1, with D possibly TRBD2 on 6 matching bases. Germline CDR1 and CDR2: MNHEY and SVGAGI. The CDR3 is made up of 13 amino acids. The ends were cut back, 6 bases at V and 3 bases at J, with 9 bases in the middle. CDR3 nucleotides: TGTGCCAGCAGCCCGGGAGTCTACAATGAGCAGTTCTTC. It yields the protein CASSPGVYNEQFF.

V usage is TRBV30 and J usage is TRBJ1-2; 10 positions match TRBD1. With 4 bases clipped from V and 2 bases from J, the junction kept 7 bases outside the gene matches. Looked up from germline, CDR1 is GTSNPN and CDR2 is SVGIG (reference sequence). CDR3 size: 15 residues. The CDR3 coding sequence is TGTGCCTGGAAGAACCGGGACAGGGGAAACTATGGCTACACCTTC. Its protein is CAWKNRDRGNYGYTF. Supplemented by reference TRBV30 and TRBJ1-2, the full variable domain reads SQTIHQWPATLVQPVGSPLSLECTVEGTSNPNLYWYRQAAGRGLQLLFYSVGIGQISSEVPQNLSASRPQDRQFILSSKKLLLSDSGFYLCAWKNRDRGNYGYTFGSGTRLTVV.

CDR3: CASSDQQGGQLFF. The DNA of the CDR3 is TGTGCCAGCAGTGACCAACAGGGAGGGCAACTGTTTTTT. The chain recombines TRBV6-4 with TRBJ1-4; the D gene is possibly TRBD1 (6 bases). CDR1 MRHNA and CDR2 SNTAGT come from the germline V gene. Trimming removed 2 bases from V and 12 bases from J, with 13 bases in between. The CDR3 runs 13 residues.